This TCR beta chain was sequenced in a study of blood T cell repertoires in COVID-19. Study context: Both acute and convalescent COVID-19 samples were obtained from the United States, Italy and Spain. The analysed material was cDNA or gDNA that came from T cells, B-cell-depleted T cells, or PBMCs.

Authors' data handling: Using reference gene primer amplification, nucleated cell counts were estimated. Generated by immunoSEQ multiplex PCR, the TCRdb table keeps only in-frame clones and is missing some. D and trimming come from the DNA, and the V and J calls and clone size come from that table. Of under 300,000 clones in the sample, 82% are singletons; the top ten hold 3.4%. Germline V gene sequence: CDR1 LGHDT, CDR2 YNNKEL (reference sequence). The CDR3 runs to 15 residues. The junction had 4 bases not matched to a gene; V was cut back by 5 bases and J by 2 bases. This TCR derives from a woman aged 18-29 years with acute or convalescent COVID-19. The chain is built from TRBV3-1 (or the pseudogene TRBV3-2) and TRBJ2-7, with 12 bases matching TRBD2. The sample taken for sequencing was peripheral blood. CDR3 sequence (DNA): TGTGCCAGCAGCTCATGGACTAGCGGGACCTACGAGCAGTACTTC. Translated, it gives CASSSWTSGTYEQYF.